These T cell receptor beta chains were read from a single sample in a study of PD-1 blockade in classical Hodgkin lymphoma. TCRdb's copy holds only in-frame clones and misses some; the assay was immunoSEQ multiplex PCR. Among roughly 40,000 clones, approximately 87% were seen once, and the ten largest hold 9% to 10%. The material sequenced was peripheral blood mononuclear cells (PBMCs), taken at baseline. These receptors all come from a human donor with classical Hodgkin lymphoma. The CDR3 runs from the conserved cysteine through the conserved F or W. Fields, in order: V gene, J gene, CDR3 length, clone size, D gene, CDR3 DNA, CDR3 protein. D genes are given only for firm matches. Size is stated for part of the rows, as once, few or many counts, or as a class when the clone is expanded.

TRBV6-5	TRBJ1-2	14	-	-	TGTGCCAGCAGTTACACCGGGCCCCGGCTTTTTTACACCTTC	CASSYTGPRLFYTF
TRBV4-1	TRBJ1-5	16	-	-	TGCGCCAGCAGCCAGCCCGGACGGGTAAGAGGTCAGCCCCAGCATTTT	CASSQPGRVRGQPQHF
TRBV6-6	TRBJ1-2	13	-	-	TGTGCCAGCAGTCGCCGGGACTCACGGCGCTACACCTTC	CASSRRDSRRYTF
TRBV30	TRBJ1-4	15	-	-	TGTGCCTGGGCCCGACCCGCCTTTTTGAATGAAAAACTGTTTTTT	CAWARPAFLNEKLFF
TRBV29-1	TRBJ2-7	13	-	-	TGCAGCGTTGAGTTTGACAGTACCTACGAGCAGTACTTC	CSVEFDSTYEQYF
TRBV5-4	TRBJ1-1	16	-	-	TGTGCCAGCAGCTTTGGGGCAGGGGCCCCGAGATCTGAAGCTTTCTTT	CASSFGAGAPRSEAFF
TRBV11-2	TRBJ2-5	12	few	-	TGTGCCAGCAGCCTCGGACGAGAGACCCAGTACTTC	CASSLGRETQYF
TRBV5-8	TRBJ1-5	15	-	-	TGTGCCAGCAGCTGGGACATAGCTAGCAATCAGCCCCAGCATTTT	CASSWDIASNQPQHF
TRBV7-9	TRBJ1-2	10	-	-	TGTGCCAGCAGCTTGGGTGGCTACACCTTC	CASSLGGYTF
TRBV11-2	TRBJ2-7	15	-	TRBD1	TGTGCCAGCAGCTTGTCGGGACAGGGGTCATACGAGCAGTACTTC	CASSLSGQGSYEQYF
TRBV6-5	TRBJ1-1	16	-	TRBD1	TGTGCCAGCAGTTACCACAGGATCCAGGGGGACACTGAAGCTTTCTTT	CASSYHRIQGDTEAFF
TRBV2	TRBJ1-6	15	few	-	TGTGCCAGCAGCCCCGACAGAGCCCTCGGGTCACCCCTCCACTTT	CASSPDRALGSPLHF
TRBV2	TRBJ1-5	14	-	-	TGTGCCAGCAGATGGGACGCCTCCGCCCAGCCCCAGCATTTT	CASRWDASAQPQHF
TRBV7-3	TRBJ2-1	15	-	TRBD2	TGTGCCAGCAGCCTTAGCGGGAGCTCCTACAATGAGCAGTTCTTC	CASSLSGSSYNEQFF
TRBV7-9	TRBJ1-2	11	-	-	TGTGCCAGCCCCCAGGGATATGGCTACACCTTC	CASPQGYGYTF
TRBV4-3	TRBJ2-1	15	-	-	TGCGCCAGCAGCCAAGAAGGGAGTAGGGGCAATGAGCAGTTCTTC	CASSQEGSRGNEQFF
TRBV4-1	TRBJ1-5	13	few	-	TGCGCCAGCAGCCGAACAGGGAATCAGCCCCAGCATTTT	CASSRTGNQPQHF
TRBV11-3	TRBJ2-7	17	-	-	TGTGCCAGCAGCTTAGCCGAACCCCGGGACTGCGCCTACGAGCAGTACTTC	CASSLAEPRDCAYEQYF
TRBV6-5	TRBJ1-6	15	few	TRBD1	TGTGCCAGCAGTCTCGACAGGGGAGGTAATTCACCCCTCCACTTT	CASSLDRGGNSPLHF
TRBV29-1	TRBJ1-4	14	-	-	TGCAGCGTTGAAGATCCCGGCGGGAATGAAAAACTGTTTTTT	CSVEDPGGNEKLFF